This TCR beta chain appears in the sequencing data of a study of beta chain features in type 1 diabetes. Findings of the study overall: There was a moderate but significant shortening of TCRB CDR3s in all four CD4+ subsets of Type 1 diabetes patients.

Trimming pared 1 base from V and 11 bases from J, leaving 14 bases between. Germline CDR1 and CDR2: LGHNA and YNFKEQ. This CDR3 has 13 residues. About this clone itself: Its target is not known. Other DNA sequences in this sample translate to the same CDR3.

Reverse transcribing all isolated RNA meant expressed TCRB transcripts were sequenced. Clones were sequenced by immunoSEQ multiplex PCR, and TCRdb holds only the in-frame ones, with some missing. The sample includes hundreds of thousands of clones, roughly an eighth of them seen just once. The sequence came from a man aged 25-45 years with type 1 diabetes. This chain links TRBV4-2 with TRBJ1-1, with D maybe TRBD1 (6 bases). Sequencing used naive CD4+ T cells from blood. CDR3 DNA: TGTGCCAGCAGCCAAGCAAAGGACAGAGCGGCTTTCTTT. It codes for CASSQAKDRAAFF.